Below, one TCR beta chain is given with its context. This clonotype showed up just a few times. Its recognized antigen is unknown. No much larger clone exists at a distance of one base, and base qualities are not known. The treatment or condition label of this sample denotes: live attenuated yellow fever vaccine strain. PBMCs were isolated from peripheral blood using a standard Ficoll-Paque protocol. Dynabeads CD4 and CD8 positive selection kits were used to isolate CD4 and CD8 T-cell fractions. TriZol was used to extract RNA from bulk PBMCs, CD4 and CD8 fractions, and dextramer-positive and dextramer-negative fractions. This sample was included in a study of T cells after yellow fever vaccination (dated by TCRdb to the late 2010s). Some background on the complete study: Libraries from fractions with low cell numbers were prepared with the SMART-Seq v4 Ultra Low Input RNA kit. Bulk TCR alpha and beta repertoires were sequenced longitudinally to track T-cell clones before and after primary and booster YFV17D yellow fever vaccination. Two healthy male donors made up the cohort, one aged 18 to 30 years and the other aged 30 to 40 years. Blood was collected at multiple timepoints before and after primary and secondary immunization, and bulk PBMC replicates and cell subsets were isolated. Study-wide conclusions, independent of this receptor: Compared with the primary T-cell response, the secondary T-cell response was weaker but faster, peaking on day 5 rather than day 15. Most clones expanded after primary vaccination were re-detected after the booster (approximately 95% of CD4 and 88% of CD8), suggesting broad memory maintenance. Because only a couple of donors were included in the study, the extent to which the findings can be generalized is limited. Because abundant contaminating clonotypes from the bulk population could be contained in FACS-sorted repertoires, computational filtering was required. A small fraction of clonotypes appeared in both the CD4 and CD8 compartments, likely as a result of convergent recombination.

Sequencer: Illumina NovaSeq 6000. Synthesis of TCR cDNA relied on 5'RACE template switching, a step that introduced a universal primer site along with unique molecular identifiers. Priming of cDNA synthesis was performed from both the TCR alpha and TCR beta constant segments. Library amplification used two PCR steps, and the second PCR step added sample barcodes and sequencing adapters. Libraries were sequenced on Illumina HiSeq 2500 (2x100 bp) or NovaSeq (2x150 bp). The original pipeline was this. Reads were demultiplexed and collapsed into UMI consensus sequences with MIGEC, and V(D)J alignment was performed with MiXCR. Vaccine-responding clonotypes were identified with edgeR using replicate PBMC samples, with FDR below 0.01 and a log2 fold change above 5 up to day 15 being required. Each bulk clonotype was labeled CD4 or CD8 based on which sequenced repertoire, CD4 or CD8, contained the clonotype at higher abundance. The public sequencing data were trimmed at Q25 with fastp and processed into clonotypes with MiXCR by TCRdb, which kept only in-frame beta chains. Every entry covers one CDR3 protein and lists the most common genes and DNA from its rows. The V and J calls, along with clone size, are taken from TCRdb and not from the paper's own processing. For this sample there are around 340,000 distinct CDR3 sequences; 12% appear just once. 3.2% of the sample is held by the ten biggest clonotypes.

V and J are truncated by 3 bases and 4 bases respectively, leaving an intervening sequence of 13 bases. The CDR3 covers 14 residues, taking in both the cysteine and the phenylalanine. The only DNA kept is the CDR3, 42 bases in frame from the first base. As encoded in the germline V gene, CDR1 is SGHRS while CDR2 is YFSETQ. This sequence originates from a man between 18 and 35 years old who received the YFV17D yellow fever vaccine. This sample comprised CD4+ T cells sorted from PBMCs, obtained 15 days after the yellow fever booster vaccination. In this chain, TRBV5-1 is recombined with TRBJ1-1, and possibly TRBD1, on 6 matching bases. The nucleotide sequence reads TGCGCCAGCAGCTCTGACAGGCCGCCCACTGAAGCTTTCTTT. It specifies CASSSDRPPTEAFF.